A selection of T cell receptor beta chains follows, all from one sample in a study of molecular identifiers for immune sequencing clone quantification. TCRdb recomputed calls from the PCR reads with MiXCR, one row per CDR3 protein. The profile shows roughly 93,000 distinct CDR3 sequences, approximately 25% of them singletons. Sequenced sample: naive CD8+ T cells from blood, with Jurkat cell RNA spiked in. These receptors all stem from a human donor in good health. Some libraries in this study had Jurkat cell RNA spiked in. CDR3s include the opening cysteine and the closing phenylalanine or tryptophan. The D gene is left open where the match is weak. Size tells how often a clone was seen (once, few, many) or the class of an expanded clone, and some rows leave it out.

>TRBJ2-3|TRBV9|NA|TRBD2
CASSVTSIAGDTDTQYF
TGTGCCAGCAGCGTAACGAGTATAGCGGGGGACACAGATACGCAGTATTTT
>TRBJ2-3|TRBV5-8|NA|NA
CASSPGGVAGTLYF
TGTGCCAGCTCCCCCGGGGGCGTTGCAGGAACGCTGTATTTT
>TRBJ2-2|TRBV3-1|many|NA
CASSQIPKRGYTGELFF
TGTGCCAGCAGCCAAATTCCCAAACGCGGGTACACCGGGGAGCTGTTTTTT
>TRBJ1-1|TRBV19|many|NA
CASSIWGTNTEAFF
TGTGCCAGTAGTATATGGGGGACGAACACTGAAGCTTTCTTT
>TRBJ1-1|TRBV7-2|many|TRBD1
CASSLVHGQGGIEAFF
TGTGCCAGCAGCTTAGTCCACGGACAGGGAGGTATTGAAGCTTTCTTT
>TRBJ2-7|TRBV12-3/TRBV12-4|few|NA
CASSYLGVHEQYF
TGTGCCAGCAGTTACTTAGGGGTCCACGAGCAGTACTTC
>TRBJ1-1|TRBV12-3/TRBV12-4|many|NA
CASSKGLRKTEAFF
TGTGCCAGCAGTAAAGGACTCAGGAAAACTGAAGCTTTCTTT
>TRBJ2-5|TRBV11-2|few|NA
CASSPEGYLQETQYF
TGTGCCAGCAGCCCTGAAGGCTATTTACAAGAGACCCAGTACTTC
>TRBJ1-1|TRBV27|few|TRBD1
CASTQGARTEAFF
TGTGCCAGCACCCAGGGGGCGCGGACTGAAGCTTTCTTT
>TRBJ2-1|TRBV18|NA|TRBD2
CSSSPLASGPYEQFF
TGTTCCAGCTCACCACTGGCTAGCGGACCATATGAGCAGTTCTTC
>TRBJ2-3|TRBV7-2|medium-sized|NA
CASSLMETRSTDTQYF
TGTGCCAGCAGCTTAATGGAAACGAGAAGCACAGATACGCAGTATTTT
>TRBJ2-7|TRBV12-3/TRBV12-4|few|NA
CASSFGRHEQYF
TGTGCCAGCAGCTTCGGACGCCACGAGCAGTACTTC
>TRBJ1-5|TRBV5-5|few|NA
CASSSAWGQPQHF
TGTGCCAGCAGCTCTGCGTGGGGCCAGCCCCAGCATTTT
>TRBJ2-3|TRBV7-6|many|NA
CASSPETRGDTQYF
TGTGCCAGCAGCCCCGAGACTAGAGGTGATACGCAGTATTTT
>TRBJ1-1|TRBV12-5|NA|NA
CASGLDTSGVGTEAFF
TGTGCTAGTGGTTTGGACACCTCAGGGGTCGGCACTGAAGCTTTCTTT
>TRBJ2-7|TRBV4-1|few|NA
CASSQDLGRGEYEQYF
TGCGCCAGCAGCCAAGATCTAGGACGGGGAGAGTACGAGCAGTACTTC
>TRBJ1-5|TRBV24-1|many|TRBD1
CATSDRGTDQPQHF
TGTGCCACCAGTGACAGGGGGACCGATCAGCCCCAGCATTTT
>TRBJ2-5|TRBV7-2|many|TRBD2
CASSLGLAGVETQYF
TGTGCCAGCAGCTTAGGTTTAGCGGGGGTGGAGACCCAGTACTTC
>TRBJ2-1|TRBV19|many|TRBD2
CASSPRLAGGPSVNEQFF
TGTGCCAGTAGTCCCCGGCTAGCGGGAGGACCCTCTGTCAATGAGCAGTTCTTC
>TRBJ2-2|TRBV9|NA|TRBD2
CASSLAGVGTGELFF
TGTGCCAGCAGCCTAGCGGGAGTAGGGACCGGGGAGCTGTTTTTT